The sequence of this TCR beta chain was determined in a study of blood T cell repertoires in COVID-19. As originally analysed: How many nucleated cells were present was estimated from reference gene primer amplification. Method: immunoSEQ multiplex PCR; TCRdb's copy keeps in-frame clones and lacks some. V, J and clone size were drawn from that table, and D and trimming were deduced from the DNA. In the table there are 250,000 or so clones, about four fifths of which are singletons. Across 24 US areas, participants ranged in age from about 18 to 100 years. Allocation to cohorts depended on clinical history reported by the participants. Recovered participants had two consecutive negative NP/OP PCR tests, healthcare professional clearance, or symptom resolution. The source is a man over 45 who had recovered from COVID-19. The sample consisted of PBMCs or T cells enriched from blood (not recorded which).

The DNA of the CDR3 is TGTGCCAGCAGCGTACGCGCGGGGTACACCGGGGAGCTGTTTTTT. Protein: CASSVRAGYTGELFF. The rearrangement uses TRBV9 and TRBJ2-2, with D possibly matching TRBD2 (6 bases). The germline CDR1 and CDR2 sequences are SGDLS and YYNGEE. V shed 1 base and J shed 3 bases, with 10 bases lying between them. This CDR3 comprises 15 residues.